What follows is one T cell receptor beta chain and its context. These data belong to a study of Ad26.COV2.S vaccination and SARS-CoV-2 variants. The germline V gene encodes CDR1 LGHDT and CDR2 YNNKEL (reference sequence). The V gene end was trimmed by 0 bases and the J gene end by 6 bases; junction bases not matched to a gene: 4. The length of the CDR3 is 15 residues. Treatment described: some 19 received Ad26.COV2.S at low or high dose, single or two shots; roughly five received placebo; per-sample allocation not given. Sampling occurred on day 63 after the first vaccine or placebo injection. Boston supplied an adult donor aged 18-55 years. Using immunoSEQ multiplex PCR, the repertoire was profiled, and TCRdb retains in-frame clones only, with some absent. The data contain about half a million clones, roughly nine tenths of them singletons.

The V call is TRBV3-1 (or the pseudogene TRBV3-2), the J call TRBJ1-2; TRBD1 agrees at 10 bases. The TCR sequence derives from a person aged 18-60 years who received the Ad26.COV2.S COVID-19 vaccine or a placebo. The source material was peripheral blood, sampled in a trial of Ad26.COV2.S vaccine versus placebo. The CDR3 nucleotides are TGTGCCAGCAGCCAAGAGGACAGGGGGTCGAATGGCTACACCTTC. Its protein product is CASSQEDRGSNGYTF.